Included here is one T cell receptor beta chain sequence, with context. Its antigen is still unknown. One base away there is no much larger clone; base qualities are not given. These data belong to a study of T cells in Graves' hyperthyroidism and ophthalmopathy (dated by TCRdb to about 2019). The study in broad terms: Peripheral blood samples were taken at initial diagnosis, before any treatment was given. To identify TCR V-J signatures that set the groups apart, the researchers used a discovery cohort of roughly 100 patients, made up of around 40 with Graves' ophthalmopathy and 57 with stable Graves' hyperthyroidism. Whether ophthalmopathy could be predicted prospectively was tested in an independent validation cohort made up of roughly 19 hyperthyroidism patients plus 17 patients who later progressed to ophthalmopathy. The roughly 100 discovery patients were randomly divided into training and test sets at a 7:3 ratio. The study also compared thyroid tissue and blood T-cell repertoires from a handful of Graves' hyperthyroidism patients. After blood sampling, hyperthyroidism patients were treated with methimazole at a starting dose of 30 mg daily, and ophthalmopathy patients were treated with high-dose intravenous methylprednisolone. The paper reports TCR Vbeta CDR3 sequencing of over 120 peripheral blood samples: 43 ophthalmopathy, under 85 hyperthyroidism and some 17 progressor patients.

The TCR beta CDR3 regions were amplified from the RNA transcripts. For the first round of RT-PCR on the TCR CDR3, the HTBI primer set was used together with the Qiagen OneStep RT-PCR kit. The libraries were constructed in a second round of multiplex PCR and then size-selected and purified. Libraries were sequenced paired-end with 100 bp reads on an Illumina HiSeq2000. In the source study's methods: SOAPnuke was used to process the raw data, removing reads that contained adapters or uncalled bases, had a mean Phred below 15, or lacked an exact match to the constant primer or identifier. COPE v1.2.5 was used to merge the high-quality paired reads, and each unique nucleotide sequence was defined as a clonotype. MiTCR v1.1 was used to align the clonotypes against IMGT TRBV, TRBD and TRBJ reference segments. Analysis was restricted to V-J combinations with a frequency above 0.0001, which covered about 99% of repertoires. The TCS score was defined as the ratio of F50 (clonal expansion) to E x V (chaos), calculated using BLOSUM62-based TCRdist between CDR3 peptides within each V-J. Welch's t-statistics and random forest reduced around 520 V-J features to roughly 13, which were used in a naive Bayes classifier (R e1071). TCRdb handled the public reads itself, with Q25 trimming in fastp and clone calling in MiXCR, and kept productive beta chains. Rows matching on CDR3 protein sequence are summarized as one entry with the most common DNA and genes. Clone size and V and J calls follow TCRdb, not the original study. The sample table shows 550,000 to 800,000 distinct CDR3 sequences, and 17% are seen once. In total, the top ten clones hold roughly 15% of the sample.

What the work shows at the level of the full study, not this receptor alone: A model built on a 13 V-J signature distinguished ophthalmopathy from stable hyperthyroidism, reaching 87.88% sensitivity and approximately 83% specificity in cross-validation and 80%/75% in testing. No statistical method was used to set the sample size in advance, and investigators knew the group allocation. Most expanded thyroid clonotypes (frequency above 0.001) were also detected in blood, suggesting blood repertoires may reflect thyroid immune responses. In validation, progression to ophthalmopathy was predicted by the model with around 70% sensitivity and roughly 76% specificity, a median of approximately 7.1 months before onset.

A patient counted as having stable Graves' hyperthyroidism if no progression to ophthalmopathy occurred over 18 months of follow-up. Hyperthyroidism patients were newly diagnosed, with disease duration under 2 months, and aged 18 to 65 years. Exclusion was applied to patients with uncontrolled infections, other autoimmune diseases, pregnancy or lactation. Diagnoses relied on clinical symptoms, serum thyroxine and TRAb, thyroid ultrasound and orbital computed tomography. PBMCs were separated from roughly 9.6 ml of fresh peripheral blood using Ficoll-Paque density gradient centrifugation. Total RNA was extracted with Trizol reagent, and quality was checked on an Agilent 2100 Bioanalyzer. Trimming accounts for 3 bases at V and 5 bases at J, while the number of junction bases matched to no gene is 7. From the cysteine up to the phenylalanine, the CDR3 has a length of 15 residues. The retained sequence is limited to the CDR3, 45 bases, with the frame set at the first base.

Sequenced material: blood. This chain joins TRBV12-3 or TRBV12-4 to TRBJ1-1; a stretch of 9 junction bases matches TRBD1. The clonotype comes from a man aged 50-59 years with Graves' hyperthyroidism. The CDR3 protein sequence reads: CASSFWDRVGTEAFF. The nucleotides read TGTGCCAGCAGTTTTTGGGACAGGGTCGGAACTGAAGCTTTCTTT.